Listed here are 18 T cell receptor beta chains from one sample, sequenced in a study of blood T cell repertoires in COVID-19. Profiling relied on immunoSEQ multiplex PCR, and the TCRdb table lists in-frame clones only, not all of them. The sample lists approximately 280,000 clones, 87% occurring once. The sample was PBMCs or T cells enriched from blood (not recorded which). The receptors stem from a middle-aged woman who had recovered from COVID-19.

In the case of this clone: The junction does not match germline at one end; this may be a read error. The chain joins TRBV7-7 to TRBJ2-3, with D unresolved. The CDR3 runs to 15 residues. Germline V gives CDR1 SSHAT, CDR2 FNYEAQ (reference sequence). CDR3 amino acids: CASSLGLSGTDTQYF. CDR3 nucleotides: TGTGCTAGCAGCTTAGGGCTGTCCGGCACAGATACGCAGTATTTT.

The CDR3 is CASRVGLAPYNEQFF. The CDR3 DNA sequence: TGTGCCAGCAGAGTCGGACTAGCGCCCTACAATGAGCAGTTCTTC. The chain links TRBV5-4 to TRBJ2-1; 9 nucleotides line up with TRBD2. CDR1 is SGHNT, CDR2 YYREEE, per germline (reference sequence). V was clipped by 5 bases and J by 2 bases; unmatched bases: 5. This CDR3 is 15 amino acids long. The variable domain in full, completed from reference TRBV5-4 and TRBJ2-1, reads ETGVTQSPTHLIKTRGQQVTLRCSSQSGHNTVSWYQQALGQGPQFIFQYYREEENGRGNFPPRFSGLQFPNYSSELNVNALELDDSALYLCASRVGLAPYNEQFFGPGTRLTVL.

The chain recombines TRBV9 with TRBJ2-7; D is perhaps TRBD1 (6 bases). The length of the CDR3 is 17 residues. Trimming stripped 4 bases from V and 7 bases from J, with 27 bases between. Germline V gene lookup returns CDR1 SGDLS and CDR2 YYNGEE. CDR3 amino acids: CASSPSADLDRRMEQYF. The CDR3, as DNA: TGTGCCAGCAGCCCAAGCGCCGACCTTGACAGGCGCATGGAGCAGTACTTC.

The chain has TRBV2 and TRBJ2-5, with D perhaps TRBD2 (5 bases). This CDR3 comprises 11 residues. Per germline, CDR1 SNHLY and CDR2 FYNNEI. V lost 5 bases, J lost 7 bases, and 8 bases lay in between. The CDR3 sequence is CASSPEGTQYF. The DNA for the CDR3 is TGTGCCAGCAGTCCCGAGGGGACCCAGTACTTC.

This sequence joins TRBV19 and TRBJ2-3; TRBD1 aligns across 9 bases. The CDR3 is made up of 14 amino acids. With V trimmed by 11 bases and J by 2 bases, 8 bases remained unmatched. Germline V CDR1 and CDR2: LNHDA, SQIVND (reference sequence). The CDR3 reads CASSGTGLTDTQYF. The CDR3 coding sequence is TGTGCCTCATCCGGGACAGGGCTCACAGATACGCAGTATTTT.

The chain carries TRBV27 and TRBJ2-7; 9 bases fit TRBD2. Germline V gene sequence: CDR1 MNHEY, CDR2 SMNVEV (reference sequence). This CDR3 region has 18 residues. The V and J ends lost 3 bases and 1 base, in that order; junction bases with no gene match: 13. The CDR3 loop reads CASSFQPPTSGYSYEQYF. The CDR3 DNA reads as TGTGCCAGCAGTTTCCAACCCCCGACTAGCGGCTATTCCTACGAGCAGTACTTC.

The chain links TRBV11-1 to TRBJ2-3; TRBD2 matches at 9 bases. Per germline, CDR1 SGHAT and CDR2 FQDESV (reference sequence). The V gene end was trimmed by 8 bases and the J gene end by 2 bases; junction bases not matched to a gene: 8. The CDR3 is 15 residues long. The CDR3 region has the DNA TGTGCCAGCTCACAGCGGGAGGACTACACAGATACGCAGTATTTT. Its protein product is CASSQREDYTDTQYF.

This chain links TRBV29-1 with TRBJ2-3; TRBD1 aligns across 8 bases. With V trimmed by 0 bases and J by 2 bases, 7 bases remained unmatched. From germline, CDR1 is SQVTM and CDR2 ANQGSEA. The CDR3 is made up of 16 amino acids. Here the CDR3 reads CSVEDLDRGSTDTQYF. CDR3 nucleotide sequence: TGCAGCGTTGAAGACCTAGACAGGGGATCCACAGATACGCAGTATTTT.

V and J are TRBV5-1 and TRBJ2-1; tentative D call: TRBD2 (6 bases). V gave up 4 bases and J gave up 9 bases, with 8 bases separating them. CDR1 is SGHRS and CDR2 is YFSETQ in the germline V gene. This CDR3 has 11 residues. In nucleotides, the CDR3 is TGCGCCAGCAGCAGCGGGCTTGAGCAGTTCTTC. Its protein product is CASSSGLEQFF.

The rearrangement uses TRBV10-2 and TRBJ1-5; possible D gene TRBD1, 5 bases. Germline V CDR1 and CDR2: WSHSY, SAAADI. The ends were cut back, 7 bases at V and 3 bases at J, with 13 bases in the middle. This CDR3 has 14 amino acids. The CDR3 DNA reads TGCGCCAGCACCCTCGGGGGATTCAATCAGCCCCAGCATTTT. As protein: CASTLGGFNQPQHF.

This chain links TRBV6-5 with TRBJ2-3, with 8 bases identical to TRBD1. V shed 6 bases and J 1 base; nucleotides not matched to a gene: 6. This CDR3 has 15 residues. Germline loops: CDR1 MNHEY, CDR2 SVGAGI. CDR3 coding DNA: TGTGCCAGCAGCCAACCGACAGGGGGCACAGATACGCAGTATTTT. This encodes CASSQPTGGTDTQYF.

Here the CDR3 DNA reads TGTGCCAGCAGCCGGGACAGGGTGAGCACCGGGGAGCTGTTTTTT. Encoded protein: CASSRDRVSTGELFF. V and J are TRBV27 and TRBJ2-2, with 9 bases that match TRBD1. This CDR3 has 15 amino acids. Losses at the gene ends were 6 bases for V and 4 bases for J; bases not matched to a gene: 6. CDR1 and CDR2 from the germline V gene are MNHEY and SMNVEV (reference sequence).

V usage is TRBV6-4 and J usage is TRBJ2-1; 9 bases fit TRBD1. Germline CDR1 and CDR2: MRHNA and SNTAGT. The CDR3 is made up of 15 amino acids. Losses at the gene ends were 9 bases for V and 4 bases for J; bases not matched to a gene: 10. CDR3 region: CASALGTGNYNEQFF. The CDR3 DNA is TGTGCCAGTGCCTTAGGGACAGGGAATTACAATGAGCAGTTCTTC.

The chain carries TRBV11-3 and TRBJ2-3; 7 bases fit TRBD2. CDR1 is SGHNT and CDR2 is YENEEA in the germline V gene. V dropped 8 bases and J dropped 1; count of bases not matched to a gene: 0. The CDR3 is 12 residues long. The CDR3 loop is CASGRGTDTQYF. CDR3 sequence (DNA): TGTGCCAGCGGGAGGGGCACAGATACGCAGTATTTT.

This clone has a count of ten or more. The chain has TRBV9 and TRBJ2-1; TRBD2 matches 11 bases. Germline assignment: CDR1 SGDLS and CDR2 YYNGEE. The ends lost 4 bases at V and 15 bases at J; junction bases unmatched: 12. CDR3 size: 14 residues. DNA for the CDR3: TGTGCCAGCAGCCTATTAGGACTAGCGGGTTCTCTGTTCTTC. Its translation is CASSLLGLAGSLFF.

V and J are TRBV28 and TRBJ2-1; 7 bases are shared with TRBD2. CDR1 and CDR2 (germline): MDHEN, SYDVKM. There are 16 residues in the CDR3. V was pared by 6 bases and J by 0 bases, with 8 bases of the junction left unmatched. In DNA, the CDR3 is TGTGCCAGCAGCTTACTAGCGCAGAGCTCCTACAATGAGCAGTTCTTC. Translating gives CASSLLAQSSYNEQFF.

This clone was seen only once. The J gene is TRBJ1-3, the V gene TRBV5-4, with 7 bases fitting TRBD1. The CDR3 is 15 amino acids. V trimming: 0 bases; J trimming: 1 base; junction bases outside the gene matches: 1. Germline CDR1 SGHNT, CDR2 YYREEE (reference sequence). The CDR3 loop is CASSLDRGSGNTIYF. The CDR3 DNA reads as TGTGCCAGCAGCTTGGACAGGGGTTCTGGAAACACCATATATTTT.

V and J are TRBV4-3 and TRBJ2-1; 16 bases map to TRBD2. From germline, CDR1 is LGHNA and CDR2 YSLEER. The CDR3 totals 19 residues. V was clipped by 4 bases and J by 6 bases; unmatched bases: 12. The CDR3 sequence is CASSRGLAGGLGRSNEQFF. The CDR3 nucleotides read TGCGCCAGCAGCCGGGGACTAGCGGGAGGGCTAGGAAGAAGCAATGAGCAGTTCTTC.